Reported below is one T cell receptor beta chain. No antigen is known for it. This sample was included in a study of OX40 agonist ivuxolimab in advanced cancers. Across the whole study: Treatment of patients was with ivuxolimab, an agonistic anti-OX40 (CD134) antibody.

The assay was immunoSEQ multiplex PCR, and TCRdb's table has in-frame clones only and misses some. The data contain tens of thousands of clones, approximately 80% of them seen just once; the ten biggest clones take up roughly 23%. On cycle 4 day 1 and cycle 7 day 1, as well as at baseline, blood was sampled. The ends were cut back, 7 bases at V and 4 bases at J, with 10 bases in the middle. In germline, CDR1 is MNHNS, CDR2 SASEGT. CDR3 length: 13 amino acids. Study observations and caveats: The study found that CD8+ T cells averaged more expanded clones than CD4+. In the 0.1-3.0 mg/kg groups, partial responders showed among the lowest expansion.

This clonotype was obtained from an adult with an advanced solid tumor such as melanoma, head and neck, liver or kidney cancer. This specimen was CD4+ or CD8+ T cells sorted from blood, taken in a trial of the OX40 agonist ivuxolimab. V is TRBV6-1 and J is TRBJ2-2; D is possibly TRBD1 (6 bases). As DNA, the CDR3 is TGTGCCAGCAAGCCGGACAGCACCGGGGAGCTGTTTTTT. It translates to CASKPDSTGELFF.